This T cell receptor (beta chain) was sequenced for a study of blood T cell repertoires in COVID-19. Generated by immunoSEQ multiplex PCR, the TCRdb table keeps only in-frame clones and is missing some. The table lists some 120,000 clones, roughly 89% of them singletons. CDR1 SGHRS and CDR2 YFSETQ come from the germline V gene. The trim removed 0 bases at V and 7 bases at J, leaving 7 bases unmatched. The CDR3 extends over 15 amino acids. The V call is TRBV5-1, the J call TRBJ2-1, with 7 positions matching TRBD2. Sequencing input: peripheral blood. This clonotype was obtained from a human donor with acute or convalescent COVID-19. The donor label of this sample is uncertain. CDR3 residues: CASSLESGILNEQFF. The CDR3, as DNA: TGCGCCAGCAGCTTGGAAAGCGGGATTTTGAATGAGCAGTTCTTC. The complete variable domain, with remaining parts taken from reference TRBV5-1 and TRBJ2-1, reads KAGVTQTPRYLIKTRGQQVTLSCSPISGHRSVSWYQQTPGQGLQFLFEYFSETQRNKGNFPGRFSGRQFSNSRSEMNVSTLELGDSALYLCASSLESGILNEQFFGPGTRLTVL.